This TCR beta chain was documented in a study of blood T cell repertoires in COVID-19. This CDR3 region has 12 residues. Germline CDR1 and CDR2: MNHEY and SVGAGI. V lost 4 bases and J lost 6, with 10 bases in between. Authors' analysis steps: It was from reference gene primer amplification that nucleated cell counts were estimated. Sequencing was performed with immunoSEQ multiplex PCR; in TCRdb, only in-frame clones are kept and a portion is missing. Clonal size and the V and J genes are those of that table, whereas D and trimming came from the DNA. The table includes about 100,000 clones, about 85% detected once.

This clonotype was obtained from a human donor in a cohort sampled during active COVID-19. Specimen: peripheral blood. The chain employs TRBV6-5 and TRBJ2-7; TRBD2 is a possible D gene (6 bases). CDR3 bases: TGTGCCAGCAGTTCCCCCGGGGGCGAGCAGTACTTC. Encoded protein: CASSSPGGEQYF.